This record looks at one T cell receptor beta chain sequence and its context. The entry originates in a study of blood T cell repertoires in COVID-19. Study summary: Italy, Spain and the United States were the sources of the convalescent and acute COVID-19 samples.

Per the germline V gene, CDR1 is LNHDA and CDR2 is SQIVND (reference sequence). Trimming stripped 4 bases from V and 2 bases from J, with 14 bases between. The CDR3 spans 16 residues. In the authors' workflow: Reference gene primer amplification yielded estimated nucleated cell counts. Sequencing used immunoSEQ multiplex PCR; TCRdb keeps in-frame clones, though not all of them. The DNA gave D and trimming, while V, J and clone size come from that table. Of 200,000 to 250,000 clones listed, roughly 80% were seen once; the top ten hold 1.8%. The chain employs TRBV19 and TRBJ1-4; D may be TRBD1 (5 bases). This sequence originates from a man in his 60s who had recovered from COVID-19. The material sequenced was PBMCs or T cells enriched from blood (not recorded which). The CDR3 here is CASSTNRMSTNEKLFF. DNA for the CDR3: TGTGCCAGTAGTACCAACAGGATGTCGACTAATGAAAAACTGTTTTTT.